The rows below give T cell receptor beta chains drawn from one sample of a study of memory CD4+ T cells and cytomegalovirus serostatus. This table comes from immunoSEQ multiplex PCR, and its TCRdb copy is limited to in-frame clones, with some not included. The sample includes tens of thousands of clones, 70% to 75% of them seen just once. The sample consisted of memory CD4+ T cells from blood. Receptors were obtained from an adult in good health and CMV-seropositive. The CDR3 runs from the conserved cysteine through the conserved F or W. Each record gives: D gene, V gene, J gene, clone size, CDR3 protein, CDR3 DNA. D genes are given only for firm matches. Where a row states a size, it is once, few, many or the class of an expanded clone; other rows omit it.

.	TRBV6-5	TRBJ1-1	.	CASSRGLLNTEAFF	TGTGCCAGCAGTCGGGGACTTTTGAACACTGAAGCTTTCTTT
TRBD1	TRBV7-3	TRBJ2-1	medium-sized	CASSSSGTGTYNEQFF	TGTGCCAGCAGCTCGTCCGGGACAGGGACCTACAATGAGCAGTTCTTC
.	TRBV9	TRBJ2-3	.	CASSPNPGGENTQYF	TGTGCCAGCAGCCCCAACCCTGGAGGGGAAAATACGCAGTATTTT
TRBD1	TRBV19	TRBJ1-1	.	CASSPRDRDTEAFF	TGTGCCAGTAGTCCCAGGGACAGGGACACTGAAGCTTTCTTT
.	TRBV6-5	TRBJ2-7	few	CASIPRVPPYEQYF	TGTGCCAGCATCCCCAGGGTCCCTCCCTACGAGCAGTACTTC
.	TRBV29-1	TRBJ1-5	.	CSAGEMGQPQHF	TGCAGCGCGGGGGAGATGGGTCAGCCCCAGCATTTT
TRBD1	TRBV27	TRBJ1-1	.	CASSFGQAENTEAFF	TGTGCCAGCAGTTTCGGACAGGCGGAGAACACTGAAGCTTTCTTT
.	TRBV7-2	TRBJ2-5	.	CASSRQPRETQYF	TGTGCCAGCAGCCGCCAACCCAGAGAGACCCAGTACTTC
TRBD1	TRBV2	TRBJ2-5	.	CASSVRQGEETQYF	TGTGCCAGCAGTGTTCGACAGGGCGAGGAGACCCAGTACTTC
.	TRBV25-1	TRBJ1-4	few	CASSEVGRAEEKLFF	TGTGCCAGCAGTGAAGTAGGCAGGGCCGAAGAAAAACTGTTTTTT
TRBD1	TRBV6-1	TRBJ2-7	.	CASSADREVYEQYF	TGTGCCAGCAGCGCTGACAGGGAAGTCTACGAGCAGTACTTC
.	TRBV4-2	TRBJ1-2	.	CASSQGGGTDYGYTF	TGTGCCAGCAGCCAAGGCGGAGGAACTGACTATGGCTACACCTTC
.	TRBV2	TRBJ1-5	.	CASTRVEGQPQHF	TGTGCCAGCACCCGGGTCGAGGGACAGCCCCAGCATTTT
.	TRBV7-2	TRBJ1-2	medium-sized	CASSLESRSGYGYTF	TGTGCCAGCAGCTTGGAATCCAGGAGCGGCTATGGCTACACCTTC
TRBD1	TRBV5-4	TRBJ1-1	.	CASSVLDRETEAFF	TGTGCCAGCAGCGTACTCGACAGGGAGACTGAAGCTTTCTTT
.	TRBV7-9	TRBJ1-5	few	CASSLAGSQPQHF	TGTGCCAGCAGCTTAGCAGGTAGTCAGCCCCAGCATTTT
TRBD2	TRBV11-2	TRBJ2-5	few	CASSLGTAGGQETQYF	TGTGCCAGCAGCTTAGGAACAGCGGGGGGCCAAGAGACCCAGTACTTC
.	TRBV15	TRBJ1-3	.	CATSRDVENTIYF	TGTGCCACCAGCAGAGATGTTGAAAACACCATATATTTT
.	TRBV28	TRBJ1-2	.	CASSPTGQVHGYTF	TGTGCCAGCAGTCCGACCGGACAAGTCCATGGCTACACCTTC
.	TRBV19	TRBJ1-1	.	CASSRQRSEAFF	TGTGCCAGTAGTAGGCAGCGGTCTGAAGCTTTCTTT
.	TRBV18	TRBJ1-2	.	CASSAKQGGYTF	TGTGCCAGCTCGGCGAAACAAGGAGGCTACACCTTC
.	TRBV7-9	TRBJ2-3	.	CASSLTGTDTQYF	TGTGCCAGCAGCTTAACGGGGACAGATACGCAGTATTTT
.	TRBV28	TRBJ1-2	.	CASSGGAGHGYTF	TGTGCCAGCAGTGGTGGGGCAGGCCATGGCTACACCTTC
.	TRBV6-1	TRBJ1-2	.	CASRDTPDGYTF	TGTGCCAGCAGGGACACCCCTGATGGCTACACCTTC
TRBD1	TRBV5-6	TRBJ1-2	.	CASSRGTDYGYTF	TGTGCCAGCAGCCGTGGGACAGACTATGGCTACACCTTC
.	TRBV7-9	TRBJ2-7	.	CASSLRKGEQYF	TGTGCCAGCAGCTTGAGGAAGGGCGAGCAGTACTTC
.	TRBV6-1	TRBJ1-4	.	CASSESRAMQFF	TGTGCCAGCAGTGAATCTCGGGCTATGCAGTTTTTT
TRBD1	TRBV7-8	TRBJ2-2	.	CASSLTGLDTGELFF	TGTGCCAGCAGCTTGACAGGGTTAGACACCGGGGAGCTGTTTTTT
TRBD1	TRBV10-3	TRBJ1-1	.	CAISDRDRGNTEAFF	TGTGCCATCAGTGACCGGGACAGGGGGAACACTGAAGCTTTCTTT
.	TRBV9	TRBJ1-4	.	CASSTYDRGYEKLFF	TGTGCCAGCAGCACTTACGACAGAGGGTATGAAAAACTGTTTTTT
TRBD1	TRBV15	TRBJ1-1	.	CATSGRGQGVVGNTEAFF	TGTGCCACCAGCGGACGGGGACAGGGGGTTGTGGGTAACACTGAAGCTTTCTTT
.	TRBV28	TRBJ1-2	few	CASSLLDRGYGYTF	TGTGCCAGCAGTTTATTGGACAGAGGCTATGGCTACACCTTC
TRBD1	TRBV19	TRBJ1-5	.	CASTNPGQAGQPQHF	TGTGCCAGTACCAACCCGGGACAGGCTGGCCAGCCCCAGCATTTT
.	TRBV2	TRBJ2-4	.	CASRGTTLRNIQYF	TGTGCCAGCAGGGGCACCACACTTAGGAACATTCAGTACTTC
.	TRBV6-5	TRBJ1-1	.	CASSLNGVDNTEAFF	TGTGCCAGCAGTCTTAATGGTGTGGACAACACTGAAGCTTTCTTT
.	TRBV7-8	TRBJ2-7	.	CASSLGSTGDPYEQYF	TGTGCCAGCAGCTTAGGATCGACAGGAGACCCCTACGAGCAGTACTTC
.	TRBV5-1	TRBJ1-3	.	CASSLAGGTYGNTIYF	TGCGCCAGCAGCTTGGCTGGGGGCACATATGGAAACACCATATATTTT
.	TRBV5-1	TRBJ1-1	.	CASGGSLNTEAFF	TGCGCCAGCGGCGGTAGCTTGAACACTGAAGCTTTCTTT
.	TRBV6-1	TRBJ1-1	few	CASSVDGNTEAFF	TGTGCCAGCAGTGTGGACGGTAACACTGAAGCTTTCTTT
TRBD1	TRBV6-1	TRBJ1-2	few	CASSEGTGVDYGYTF	TGTGCCAGCAGTGAAGGGACAGGGGTTGACTATGGCTACACCTTC
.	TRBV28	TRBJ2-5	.	CASSGGGQGQETQYF	TGTGCCAGCAGCGGGGGGGGACAGGGACAAGAGACCCAGTACTTC
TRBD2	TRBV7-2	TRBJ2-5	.	CASSSIRGVETQYF	TGTGCCAGCAGCTCCATACGGGGGGTAGAGACCCAGTACTTC
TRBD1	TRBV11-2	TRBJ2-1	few	CASSARDRGLPSSYNEQFF	TGTGCCAGCAGCGCCAGGGACAGGGGGCTTCCGAGCTCCTACAATGAGCAGTTCTTC
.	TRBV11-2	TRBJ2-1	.	CASSLAGLRVYNEQFF	TGTGCCAGCAGCTTGGCCGGGCTTCGGGTATACAATGAGCAGTTCTTC
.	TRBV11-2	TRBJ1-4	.	CASSSWVGLTGEKLFF	TGTGCCAGCAGCTCTTGGGTAGGACTAACGGGTGAAAAACTGTTTTTT
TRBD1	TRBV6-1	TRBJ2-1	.	CASNTRDRGFNEQFF	TGTGCCAGCAATACCCGGGACAGGGGATTTAATGAGCAGTTCTTC
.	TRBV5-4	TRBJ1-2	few	CASSRAGRGYTF	TGTGCCAGCAGCCGGGCGGGGCGCGGCTACACCTTC
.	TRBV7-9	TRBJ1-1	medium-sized	CASSLASGWGDAFF	TGTGCCAGCAGCTTAGCGTCAGGGTGGGGGGATGCTTTCTTT